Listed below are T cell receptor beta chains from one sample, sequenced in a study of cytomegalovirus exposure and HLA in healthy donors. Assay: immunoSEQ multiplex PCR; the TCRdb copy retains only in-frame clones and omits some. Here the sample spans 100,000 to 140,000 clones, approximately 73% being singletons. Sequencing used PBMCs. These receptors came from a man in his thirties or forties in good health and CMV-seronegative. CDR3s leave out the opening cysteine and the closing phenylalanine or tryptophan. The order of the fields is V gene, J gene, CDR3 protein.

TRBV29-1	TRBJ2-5	SVDRVGGVGEETQY
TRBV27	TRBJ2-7	ASGTGVYEQY
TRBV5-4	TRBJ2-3	ASSFSGSSDTQY
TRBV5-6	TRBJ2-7	ASSFGTGTYEQY
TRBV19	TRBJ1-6	ASSIQGVESPLH
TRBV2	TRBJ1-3	ASSGDKLSSGNTIY
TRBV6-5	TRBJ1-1	ASSYSGQGAF
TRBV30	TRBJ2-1	AWSVRAGLGAEQF
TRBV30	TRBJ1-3	AWSRVSGNTIY
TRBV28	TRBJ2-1	ASSHIAGVTYNEQF
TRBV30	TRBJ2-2	AWTSANTGELF
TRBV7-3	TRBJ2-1	ASSLKPSGVPYNEQF
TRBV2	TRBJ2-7	ASQREESYEQY
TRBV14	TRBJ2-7	ASSPPSGPYEQY
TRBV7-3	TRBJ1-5	ASSLHRGQGAFNQPQH
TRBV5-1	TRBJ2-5	ASSHGTSGGADQETQY
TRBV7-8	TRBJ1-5	ASSQTPGRVSNQPQH
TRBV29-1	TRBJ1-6	SVVQGDNSPLH
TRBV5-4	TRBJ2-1	ASSGQSSYNEQF
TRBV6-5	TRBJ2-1	ASCKIGSSYNEQF
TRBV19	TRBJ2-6	VSSTGLAGSSGANVLT
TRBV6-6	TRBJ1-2	ASSQGQAVSYGYT
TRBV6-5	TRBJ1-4	ASSADSPEKLF
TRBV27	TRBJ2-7	ASSLSASTYEQY
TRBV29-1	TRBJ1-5	SVMVAGGNQPQH
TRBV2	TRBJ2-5	ASTSGRSFEETQY
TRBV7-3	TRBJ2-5	ASSFGAQETQY
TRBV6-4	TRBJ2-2	ASSLDSTGELF
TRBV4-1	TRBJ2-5	ASSQGLAGGRGETQY
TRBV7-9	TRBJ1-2	ASSLREGASHYGYT
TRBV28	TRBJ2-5	ASSPPSGSGETQY
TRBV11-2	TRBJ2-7	ASSPRRQGARDEQY
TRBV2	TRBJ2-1	ASRGPSGREDEQF
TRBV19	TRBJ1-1	ASRAANTEAF
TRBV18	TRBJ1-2	ASSTILGQGDYGYT
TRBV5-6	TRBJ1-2	ASSSDHRGAYGYT
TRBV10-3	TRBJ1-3	AITAGDYSGNTIY
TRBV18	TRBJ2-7	ASSPSGTGQLYEQY
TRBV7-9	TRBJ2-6	ASSLAGGNSGANVLT
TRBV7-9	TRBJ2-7	ASSSQRYEQY
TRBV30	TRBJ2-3	AWSGLHSTDTQY
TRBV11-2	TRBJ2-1	ASSFLAGVQNEQF
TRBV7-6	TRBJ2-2	ASSPAEGTGELF
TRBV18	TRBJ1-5	ASSRGMEGYQPQH
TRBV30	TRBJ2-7	AWNTGGYEQY
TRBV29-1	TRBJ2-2	SGRQGGTGELF
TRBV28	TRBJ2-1	ASRPWDSFNEQF
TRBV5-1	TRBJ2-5	ASSLGHATQY
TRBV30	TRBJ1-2	AWMDSRPVGYT
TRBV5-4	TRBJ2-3	ASSLAGGDTQY
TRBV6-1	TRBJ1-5	ASSEYGPSSEPQH
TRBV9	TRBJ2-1	ASSANQGLSVQF
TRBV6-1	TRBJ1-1	ASRIQEITTEAF
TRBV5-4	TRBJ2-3	ASSLDSGGTDTQY
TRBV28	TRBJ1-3	ASSLDRAGNTIY
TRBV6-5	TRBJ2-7	ASSGNQGHEQY
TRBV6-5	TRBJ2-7	ASSYDRTYEQY